This T cell receptor (beta chain) emerged from a study of blood T cell repertoires in COVID-19. V shed 0 bases and J 0 bases; nucleotides not matched to a gene: 5. The CDR3 spans 16 residues. Per germline, CDR1 SGHRS and CDR2 YFSETQ. Measured with immunoSEQ multiplex PCR; TCRdb has only the in-frame clones, and not every one. This table has some 64,000 clones, around 82% appearing once. This clonotype was obtained from an older man with active or convalescent COVID-19. This chain uses TRBV5-1 with TRBJ2-7, with TRBD1 matching over 8 bases. The material sequenced was peripheral blood. CDR3 in DNA: TGCGCCAGCAGCTTGGCCAGGACAGGGACCTCCTACGAGCAGTACTTC. Translating it yields CASSLARTGTSYEQYF. The whole variable domain, filled in from reference TRBV5-1 and TRBJ2-7, reads KAGVTQTPRYLIKTRGQQVTLSCSPISGHRSVSWYQQTPGQGLQFLFEYFSETQRNKGNFPGRFSGRQFSNSRSEMNVSTLELGDSALYLCASSLARTGTSYEQYFGPGTRLTVT.